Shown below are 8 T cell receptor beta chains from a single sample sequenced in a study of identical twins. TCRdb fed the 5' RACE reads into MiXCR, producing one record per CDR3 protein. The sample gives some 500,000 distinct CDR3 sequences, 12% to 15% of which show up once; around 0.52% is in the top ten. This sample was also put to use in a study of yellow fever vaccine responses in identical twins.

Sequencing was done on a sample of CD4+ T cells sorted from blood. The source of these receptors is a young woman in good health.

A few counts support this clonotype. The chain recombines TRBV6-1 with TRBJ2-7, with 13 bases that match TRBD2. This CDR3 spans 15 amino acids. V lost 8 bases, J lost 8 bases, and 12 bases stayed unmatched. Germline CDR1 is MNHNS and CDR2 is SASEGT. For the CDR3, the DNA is TGTGCCAGCTGCACCACACTAGCGGGAGGGCGAAAGCAGTACTTC. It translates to CASCTTLAGGRKQYF.

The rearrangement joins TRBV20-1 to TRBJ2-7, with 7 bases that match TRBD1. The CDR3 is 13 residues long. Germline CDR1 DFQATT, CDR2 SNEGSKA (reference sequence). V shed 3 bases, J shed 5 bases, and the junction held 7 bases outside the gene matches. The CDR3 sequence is CSARMYRGHEQYF. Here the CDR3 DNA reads TGCAGTGCTAGGATGTACAGGGGCCACGAGCAGTACTTC.

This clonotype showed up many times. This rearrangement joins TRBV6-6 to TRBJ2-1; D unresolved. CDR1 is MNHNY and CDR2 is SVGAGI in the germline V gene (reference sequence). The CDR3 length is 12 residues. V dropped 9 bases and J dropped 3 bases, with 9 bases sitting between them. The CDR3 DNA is TGTGCCAGTGTGGGCGACTACAATGAGCAGTTCTTC. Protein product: CASVGDYNEQFF.

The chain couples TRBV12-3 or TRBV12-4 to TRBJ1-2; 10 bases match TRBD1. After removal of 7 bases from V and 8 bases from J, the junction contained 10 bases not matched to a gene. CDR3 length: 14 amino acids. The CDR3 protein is CASTIDRGLKGYTF. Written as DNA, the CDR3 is TGTGCCAGCACCATCGACAGGGGGCTTAAGGGCTACACCTTC.

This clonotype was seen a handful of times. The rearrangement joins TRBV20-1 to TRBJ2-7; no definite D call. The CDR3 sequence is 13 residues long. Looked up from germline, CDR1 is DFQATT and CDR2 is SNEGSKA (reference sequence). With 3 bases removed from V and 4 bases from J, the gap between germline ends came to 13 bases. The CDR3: CSARPGRGYEQYF. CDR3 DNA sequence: TGCAGTGCTAGGCCAGGACGAGGTTACGAGCAGTACTTC.

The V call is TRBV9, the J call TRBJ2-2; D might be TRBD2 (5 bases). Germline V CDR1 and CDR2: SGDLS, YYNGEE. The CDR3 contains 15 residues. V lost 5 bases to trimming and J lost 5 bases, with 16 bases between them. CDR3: CASSWRLERTGELFF. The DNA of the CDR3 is TGTGCCAGCAGTTGGAGGCTAGAAAGGACCGGGGAGCTGTTTTTT.

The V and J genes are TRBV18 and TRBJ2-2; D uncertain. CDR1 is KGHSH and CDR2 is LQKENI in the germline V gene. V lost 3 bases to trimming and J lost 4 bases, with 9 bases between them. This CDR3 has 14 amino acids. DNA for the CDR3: TGTGCCAGCTCACCCCGCGCACCCACCGGGGAGCTGTTTTTT. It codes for CASSPRAPTGELFF. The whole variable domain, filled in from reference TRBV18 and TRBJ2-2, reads NAGVMQNPRHLVRRRGQEARLRCSPMKGHSHVYWYRQLPEEGLKFMVYLQKENIIDESGMPKERFSAEFPKEGPSILRIQQVVRGDSAAYFCASSPRAPTGELFFGEGSRLTVL.

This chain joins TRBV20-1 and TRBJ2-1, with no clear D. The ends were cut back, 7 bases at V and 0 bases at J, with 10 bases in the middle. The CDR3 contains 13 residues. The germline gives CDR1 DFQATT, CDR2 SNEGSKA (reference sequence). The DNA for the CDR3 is TGCAGTGGCCAAAAGAGCTCCTACAATGAGCAGTTCTTC. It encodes CSGQKSSYNEQFF.